This TCR beta chain was sequenced in a study of blood T cell repertoires in COVID-19. Study information: Researchers got acute and convalescent COVID-19 samples from the United States, Italy and Spain. The analysed material was cDNA or gDNA that came from T cells, B-cell-depleted T cells, or PBMCs.

Authors' data handling: Cell counts per sample came from amplifying reference gene primers. TCRdb's table, derived via immunoSEQ multiplex PCR, lists solely in-frame clones and lacks some. Clone size and the V and J calls come from that table; the DNA yielded D and trimming. The sample lists more than 200,000 clones, roughly 80% occurring once. V lost 4 bases, J lost 8 bases, and 9 bases lay in between. Germline CDR1 reads SGHDN; CDR2 reads FVKESK. The CDR3 consists of 12 residues. Sequencing input: peripheral blood. The receptor was isolated from a woman aged 80 or older with COVID-19, enrolled during active disease. The V gene is TRBV14, the J gene TRBJ2-1; maybe TRBD2 (5 bases). This chain's CDR3 is CASSPGWDEQFF. The CDR3 coding sequence is TGTGCCAGCAGCCCGGGATGGGATGAGCAGTTCTTC.